Following are 19 T cell receptor beta chains from one sample sequenced in a study of cytomegalovirus exposure and HLA in healthy donors. This table comes from immunoSEQ multiplex PCR, and its TCRdb copy is limited to in-frame clones, with some not included. This table holds more than 45,000 clones, 89% found once. The sequencing sample was made of PBMCs. These receptors were obtained from a young woman in good health and CMV-seronegative.

The chain joins TRBV10-2 to TRBJ1-1; 7 bases are a match to TRBD1. V lost 5 bases to trimming and J lost 0 bases; unmatched junction nucleotides: 3. Germline lookup yields CDR1 WSHSY and CDR2 SAAADI. This CDR3 is built from 14 residues. The CDR3 nucleotides are TGCGCCAGCAGTTGGACAGGAATGAACACTGAAGCTTTCTTT. Translation: CASSWTGMNTEAFF.

Worth noting for this clone: Additional DNA sequences in this sample encode the identical CDR3. The chain uses TRBV30 and TRBJ1-5; D is unresolved. Germline lookup yields CDR1 GTSNPN and CDR2 SVGIG (reference sequence). The ends were cut back, 0 bases at V and 12 bases at J, with 12 bases in the middle. The CDR3 sequence is 12 residues long. The CDR3 bases are TGTGCCTGGAGTGTAACTGGTTCAGGCCAGCATTTT. It yields the protein CAWSVTGSGQHF.

This rearrangement joins TRBV6-4 to TRBJ2-6; D unresolved. Germline CDR1 and CDR2: MRHNA and SNTAGT. The V end was cut by 2 bases, the J end by 0 bases, with 5 bases between. This CDR3 is built from 15 residues. The CDR3 loop is CASSDMSSGANVLTF. CDR3 DNA sequence: TGTGCCAGCAGTGACATGAGCTCTGGGGCCAACGTCCTGACTTTC.

The chain recombines TRBV10-3 with TRBJ2-2; 7 bases match TRBD1. Germline trimming cut 1 base from V and 7 bases from J; bases unmatched to any gene: 21. The CDR3 extends over 20 amino acids. CDR1 is ENHRY, CDR2 SYGVKD, per germline. The CDR3 region has the DNA TGTGCCATCAGTGAGTTCTTCACCCTGCCCCTGACAGGGCAGAACGGGGAGCTGTTTTTT. It specifies CAISEFFTLPLTGQNGELFF.

This chain joins TRBV11-2 and TRBJ2-7; 7 bases are shared with TRBD1. V lost 5 bases, J lost 4 bases, and 11 bases stayed unmatched. The CDR3 loop spans 15 amino acids. The V gene's germline CDR1 is SGHAT and CDR2 FQNNGV. The DNA of the CDR3 is TGTGCCAGCAGCGATTTTTGGGACAGCAGTTACGAGCAGTACTTC. Its translation: CASSDFWDSSYEQYF.

The J gene is TRBJ1-2, the V gene TRBV28; possible D gene TRBD1, 5 bases. Trimming pared 5 bases from V and 4 bases from J, leaving 11 bases between. Per germline, CDR1 MDHEN and CDR2 SYDVKM. This CDR3 comprises 13 residues. The CDR3 DNA is TGTGCCAGCAGTAAGACAGTCGTCTATGGCTACACCTTC. It yields the protein CASSKTVVYGYTF.

The chain carries TRBV5-1 and TRBJ2-7; 11 bases fit TRBD1. This CDR3 region has 16 residues. Germline CDR1 SGHRS, CDR2 YFSETQ. After removal of 3 bases from V and 4 bases from J, the junction contained 9 bases not matched to a gene. CDR3 amino acids: CASSSPGTGGWYEQYF. In DNA, the CDR3 is TGCGCCAGCAGCTCGCCCGGGACAGGGGGTTGGTACGAGCAGTACTTC.

The chain employs TRBV13 and TRBJ1-1; D is ambiguous. Germline V lookup: CDR1 PRHDT, CDR2 FYEKMQ (reference sequence). V was pared by 5 bases and J by 0 bases, with 10 bases between. The CDR3 is made up of 14 amino acids. For the CDR3, the DNA is TGTGCCAGCAGCACTTTGATCATGAACACTGAAGCTTTCTTT. Amino acid sequence: CASSTLIMNTEAFF.

The chain has TRBV5-4 and TRBJ2-7, with TRBD2 identical over 7 bases. This CDR3 spans 13 amino acids. CDR1 and CDR2 from the germline V gene are SGHNT and YYREEE (reference sequence). With V trimmed by 7 bases and J by 6 bases, 10 bases remained unmatched. CDR3 in amino acids: CASLGSGGSEQYF. The CDR3 DNA is TGTGCCAGCTTGGGGTCGGGGGGATCCGAGCAGTACTTC.

V usage is TRBV5-1 and J usage is TRBJ2-3; 9 bases align to TRBD2. The length of the CDR3 is 16 residues. CDR1 is SGHRS and CDR2 is YFSETQ in the germline V gene. V lost 2 bases and J lost 2; bases outside the gene matches: 6. This chain's CDR3 is CASSLAASGTTDTQYF. In DNA form, the CDR3 reads TGCGCCAGCAGCTTAGCCGCTAGCGGGACCACAGATACGCAGTATTTT.

This rearrangement joins TRBV5-6 to TRBJ2-3; 8 positions match TRBD2. V dropped 0 bases and J dropped 0; count of bases not matched to a gene: 6. The germline V gene has CDR1 SGHDT and CDR2 YYEEEE. The CDR3 sequence is 17 residues long. Here the CDR3 DNA reads TGTGCCAGCAGCTTGGCCGGGGGGGGGTCTAGCACAGATACGCAGTATTTT. Residues: CASSLAGGGSSTDTQYF. Complete variable domain (other parts from reference TRBV5-6 and TRBJ2-3): DAGVTQSPTHLIKTRGQQVTLRCSPKSGHDTVSWYQQALGQGPQFIFQYYEEEERQRGNFPDRFSGHQFPNYSSELNVNALLLGDSALYLCASSLAGGGSSTDTQYFGPGTRLTVL.

This sequence joins TRBV27 and TRBJ1-1; the match to TRBD1 covers 11 bases. The CDR3 runs 15 residues. The J segment lost 5 bases and the V segment lost 2 bases, leaving 4 bases of the junction unmatched. Per the germline V gene, CDR1 is MNHEY and CDR2 is SMNVEV (reference sequence). The chain's CDR3 is CASSLRTGGYTEAFF. CDR3 coding DNA: TGTGCCAGCAGTTTAAGGACAGGGGGCTATACTGAAGCTTTCTTT.

This rearrangement joins TRBV19 to TRBJ2-5; maybe TRBD2 (7 bases). Germline V lookup: CDR1 LNHDA, CDR2 SQIVND (reference sequence). Deletions cut 6 bases from V and 5 bases from J, with 22 bases between. CDR3 length: 16 residues. CDR3 amino acids: CASSRGGGPFYETQYF. The CDR3 coding sequence is TGTGCCAGTAGCCGAGGGGGGGGGCCTTTCTATGAGACCCAGTACTTC.

The V and J genes are TRBV20-1 and TRBJ2-5; D is ambiguous. V shed 8 bases and J shed 0 bases, with 7 bases lying between them. The germline V gene has CDR1 DFQATT and CDR2 SNEGSKA (reference sequence). The CDR3 consists of 11 residues. Here the CDR3 DNA reads TGCAGTCCATTGTACCAAGAGACCCAGTACTTC. Amino acids: CSPLYQETQYF.

J is TRBJ2-3 and V is TRBV6-5; D is undetermined. The CDR3 totals 13 residues. Trimming stripped 6 bases from V and 5 bases from J, with 12 bases between. CDR1 MNHEY and CDR2 SVGAGI come from the germline V gene. The CDR3 DNA reads TGTGCCAGCAGCCTCCAACCCGGAGATACGCAGTATTTT. Protein sequence: CASSLQPGDTQYF.

This clone was picked up one time. The rearrangement uses TRBV7-2 and TRBJ2-7; D gene ambiguous. Germline values: CDR1 SGHTA, CDR2 FQGNSA. Trimming pared 5 bases from V and 6 bases from J, leaving 11 bases between. The CDR3 covers 12 residues. The CDR3 reads CASSPQEAEQYF. The CDR3 coding sequence is TGTGCCAGCAGCCCCCAGGAAGCCGAGCAGTACTTC.

The J gene is TRBJ2-7, the V gene TRBV30; 14 positions match TRBD2. Trimming at V came to 2 bases and at J to 5 bases, leaving 2 bases not matched to a gene. This CDR3 comprises 14 residues. Germline CDR1 GTSNPN, CDR2 SVGIG (reference sequence). The CDR3 spells CAWSPGLAGDEQYF. DNA for the CDR3: TGTGCCTGGAGTCCGGGACTAGCGGGAGACGAGCAGTACTTC. Combining the CDR3 with reference TRBV30 and TRBJ2-7 gives the whole variable domain SQTIHQWPATLVQPVGSPLSLECTVEGTSNPNLYWYRQAAGRGLQLLFYSVGIGQISSEVPQNLSASRPQDRQFILSSKKLLLSDSGFYLCAWSPGLAGDEQYFGPGTRLTVT.

The genes are TRBV13 and TRBJ2-3; TRBD2 aligns across 9 bases. Germline CDR1 PRHDT, CDR2 FYEKMQ (reference sequence). The length of the CDR3 is 15 residues. V trimming: 5 bases; J trimming: 4 bases; junction bases outside the gene matches: 7. CDR3 region: CASSLRTSEADTQYF. In DNA, the CDR3 is TGTGCCAGCAGCCTACGGACTAGCGAGGCAGATACGCAGTATTTT.

V usage is TRBV2 and J usage is TRBJ2-7; 13 nucleotides match TRBD2. This CDR3 comprises 19 residues. J lost 2 bases, V lost 3 bases, and 13 bases had no gene match. The germline V gene encodes CDR1 SNHLY and CDR2 FYNNEI. CDR3 loop: CASSEAGGLAGASTYEQYF. In DNA form, the CDR3 reads TGTGCCAGCAGTGAGGCAGGAGGACTAGCGGGGGCTTCCACCTACGAGCAGTACTTC.